This paragraph covers one TCR beta chain sequence. These data belong to a study of blood T cell repertoires in COVID-19. The germline CDR1 and CDR2 sequences are SQVTM and ANQGSEA. The ends lost 3 bases at V and 5 bases at J; junction bases unmatched: 6. This CDR3 spans 13 amino acids. This table comes from immunoSEQ multiplex PCR, and its TCRdb copy is limited to in-frame clones, with some not included. Here the sample spans roughly 180,000 clones, around 84% being singletons. The sequenced sample was peripheral blood. The chain uses TRBV29-1 and TRBJ1-1, with 7 bases identical to TRBD1. This TCR was recovered from a woman between 50 and 59 years old with COVID-19, enrolled during active disease. The CDR3 region is CSVDQGVGTEAFF. In DNA, the CDR3 is TGCAGCGTTGATCAGGGGGTGGGGACTGAAGCTTTCTTT. Full variable domain (rest looked up from reference TRBV29-1 and TRBJ1-1): SAVISQKPSRDICQRGTSLTIQCQVDSQVTMMFWYRQQPGQSLTLIATANQGSEATYESGFVIDKFPISRPNLTFSTLTVSNMSPEDSSIYLCSVDQGVGTEAFFGQGTRLTVV.